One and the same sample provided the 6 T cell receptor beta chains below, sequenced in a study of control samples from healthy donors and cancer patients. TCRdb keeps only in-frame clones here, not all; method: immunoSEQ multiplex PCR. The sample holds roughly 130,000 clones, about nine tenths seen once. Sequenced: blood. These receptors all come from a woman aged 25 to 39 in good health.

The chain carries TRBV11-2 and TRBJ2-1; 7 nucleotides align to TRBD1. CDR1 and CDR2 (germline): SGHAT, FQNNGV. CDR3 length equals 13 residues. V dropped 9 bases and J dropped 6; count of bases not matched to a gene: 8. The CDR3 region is CASNRDRLNEQFF. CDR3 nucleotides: TGTGCCAGTAACCGGGACAGACTCAATGAGCAGTTCTTC.

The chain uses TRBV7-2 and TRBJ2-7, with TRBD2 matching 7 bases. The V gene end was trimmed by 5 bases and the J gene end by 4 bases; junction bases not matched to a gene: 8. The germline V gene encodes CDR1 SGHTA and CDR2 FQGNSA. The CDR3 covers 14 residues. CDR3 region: CASSLLAEPYEQYF. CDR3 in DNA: TGTGCCAGCAGCCTGCTAGCGGAACCATACGAGCAGTACTTC.

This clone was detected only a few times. CDR3 region: CASSGSDSDQPQHF. In nucleotides, the CDR3 is TGTGCCAGCAGTGGTTCGGACAGCGATCAGCCCCAGCATTTT. The chain joins TRBV2 to TRBJ1-5; tentatively, D is TRBD1 (6 bases). Trimming removed 4 bases at V and 5 bases at J, with 12 bases between. The CDR3 has 14 amino acids. Looked up from germline, CDR1 is SNHLY and CDR2 is FYNNEI.

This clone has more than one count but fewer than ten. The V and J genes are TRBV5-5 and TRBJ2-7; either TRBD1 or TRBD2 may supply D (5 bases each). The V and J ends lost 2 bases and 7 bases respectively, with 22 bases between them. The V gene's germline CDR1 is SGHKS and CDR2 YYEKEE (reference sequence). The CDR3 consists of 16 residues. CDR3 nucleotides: TGTGCCAGCAGCTTCACCCCGGGACCTCAGCTGGATGAGCAGTACTTC. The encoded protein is CASSFTPGPQLDEQYF.

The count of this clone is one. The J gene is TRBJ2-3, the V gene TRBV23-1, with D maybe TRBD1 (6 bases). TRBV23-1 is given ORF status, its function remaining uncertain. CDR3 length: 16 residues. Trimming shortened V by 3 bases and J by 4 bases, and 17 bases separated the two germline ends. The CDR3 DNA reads TGCGCCAGCAGTCAGAATCCGGGACACGGGCCAGATACGCAGTATTTT. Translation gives CASSQNPGHGPDTQYF.

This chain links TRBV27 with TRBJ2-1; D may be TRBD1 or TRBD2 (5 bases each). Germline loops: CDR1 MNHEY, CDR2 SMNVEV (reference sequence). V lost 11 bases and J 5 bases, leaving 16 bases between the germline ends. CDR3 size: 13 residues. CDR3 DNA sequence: TGTGCCTTCCTTGGGGGTCCCCACAATGAGCAGTTCTTC. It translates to CAFLGGPHNEQFF.